A single sample is the source of the 22 T cell receptor beta chains below, sequenced in a study of cytomegalovirus exposure and HLA in healthy donors (dated by TCRdb to the late 2010s). The library was generated by the immunoSEQ multiplex PCR assay. For the multiplex PCR, a mixture combining 60 forward primers for TCR Vbeta segments and 13 reverse primers for TCR Jbeta segments was used. In its TCRdb copy, this immuneACCESS table keeps in-frame sequences only and misses some clones. Where compared with another copy, unresolved V genes explain less than half of these, and the others have no known cause. Across this sample there are approximately 120,000 clones, with almost 75% seen only once. 8.4% of the sample comes from the top ten. The sequenced sample was PBMCs. These receptors came from a man aged 40-49 years in good health and CMV-seronegative.

The rearrangement uses TRBV7-2 and TRBJ1-6; D uncertain. CDR3 length equals 14 residues. CDR1 and CDR2 from the germline V gene are SGHTA and FQGNSA. V shed 3 bases and J shed 0 bases, with 3 bases lying between them. CDR3 sequence: CASSLSSYNSPLHF. As DNA, the CDR3 is TGTGCCAGCAGCTTGAGCTCCTATAATTCACCCCTCCACTTT.

The chain links TRBV5-1 to TRBJ2-1; 8 nucleotides line up with TRBD1. The CDR3 has 16 residues. The V gene's germline CDR1 is SGHRS and CDR2 YFSETQ. J gave up 8 bases and V 4 bases, and 14 bases lay outside the gene matches. The CDR3 sequence: CASSSGQGLISDEQFF. DNA for the CDR3: TGCGCCAGCAGCAGCGGACAGGGTCTTATTTCAGATGAGCAGTTCTTC.

The CDR3 nucleotides are TGTGCCAGCAGCTTAGGGACAGGGCCCTCTGGAAACACCATATATTTT. It yields the protein CASSLGTGPSGNTIYF. This rearrangement joins TRBV7-2 to TRBJ1-3, with 8 bases matching TRBD1. V trimming: 1 base; J trimming: 0 bases; junction bases outside the gene matches: 2. Germline assignment: CDR1 SGHTA and CDR2 FQGNSA. This CDR3 has 16 residues.

The chain links TRBV7-8 to TRBJ2-1, with 7 bases that match TRBD2. Germline V gene data show CDR1 as SGHVS and CDR2 as FQNEAQ. The V gene end was trimmed by 3 bases and the J gene end by 0 bases; junction bases not matched to a gene: 8. The CDR3 is 17 amino acids. CDR3 nucleotide sequence: TGTGCCAGCAGCTTCCGCGTCGGGGACTACTCCTACAATGAGCAGTTCTTC. Protein sequence: CASSFRVGDYSYNEQFF.

The rearrangement links TRBV28 to TRBJ2-5; D not certain. V shed 6 bases and J shed 5 bases, with 13 bases lying between them. The CDR3 totals 13 residues. CDR1 is MDHEN and CDR2 is SYDVKM in the germline V gene. Here the CDR3 reads CASSLENPETQYF. CDR3 nucleotide sequence: TGTGCCAGCAGCCTTGAGAATCCGGAGACCCAGTACTTC.

The chain couples TRBV6-6 to TRBJ1-3; TRBD1 aligns across 7 bases. CDR3 length equals 15 residues. Germline lookup yields CDR1 MNHNY and CDR2 SVGAGI (reference sequence). V dropped 0 bases and J dropped 4; count of bases not matched to a gene: 3. Here the CDR3 reads CASSYSRGRGNTIYF. In DNA form, the CDR3 reads TGTGCCAGCAGTTACTCGAGGGGGCGCGGAAACACCATATATTTT.

CDR3 loop: CASRLQETGTYEQYF. The CDR3 nucleotides are TGTGCCAGCAGGCTACAGGAAACAGGGACCTACGAGCAGTACTTC. This rearrangement joins TRBV2 to TRBJ2-7; possibly TRBD1 for D (6 bases). Germline CDR1 and CDR2: SNHLY and FYNNEI. There are 15 residues in the CDR3. V dropped 6 bases and J dropped 2 bases, with 17 bases sitting between them. Full variable domain (remainder filled in from reference TRBV2 and TRBJ2-7): EPEVTQTPSHQVTQMGQEVILRCVPISNHLYFYWYRQILGQKVEFLVSFYNNEISEKSEIFDDQFSVERPDGSNFTLKIRSTKLEDSAMYFCASRLQETGTYEQYFGPGTRLTVT.

This clone showed up just a few times. The gene calls are TRBV18 and TRBJ1-3; TRBD1 matches at 8 bases. From germline, CDR1 is KGHSH and CDR2 LQKENI. The CDR3 loop spans 15 amino acids. With V trimmed by 3 bases and J by 4 bases, 5 bases remained unmatched. Here the CDR3 DNA reads TGTGCCAGCTCACCTACGACAGGGGACGGAAACACCATATATTTT. Its translation: CASSPTTGDGNTIYF. The complete variable domain, with remaining parts taken from reference TRBV18 and TRBJ1-3, reads NAGVMQNPRHLVRRRGQEARLRCSPMKGHSHVYWYRQLPEEGLKFMVYLQKENIIDESGMPKERFSAEFPKEGPSILRIQQVVRGDSAAYFCASSPTTGDGNTIYFGEGSWLTVV.

The chain employs TRBV27 and TRBJ2-7; 7 nucleotides match TRBD1. The CDR3 has 15 amino acids. The V and J ends lost 2 bases and 7 bases, in that order; junction bases with no gene match: 11. Germline V gene lookup returns CDR1 MNHEY and CDR2 SMNVEV (reference sequence). In nucleotides, the CDR3 is TGTGCCAGCAGTTTAGAGGACAGGCCCCCCTTGGAGCAGTACTTC. Its translation: CASSLEDRPPLEQYF.

The chain joins TRBV7-9 to TRBJ2-7; weak D call: TRBD2 (5 bases). Per germline, CDR1 SEHNR and CDR2 FQNEAQ (reference sequence). Trimming left V 1 base short and J 3 bases short, with 13 bases between. This CDR3 is 15 amino acids long. CDR3 sequence (DNA): TGTGCCAGCAGCTTAGTTTGGGAAGGGAGCTACGAGCAGTACTTC. It yields the protein CASSLVWEGSYEQYF.

The J gene is TRBJ1-1, the V gene TRBV6-1; no firm D call. This CDR3 is 13 amino acids long. Germline V gives CDR1 MNHNS, CDR2 SASEGT. Trimming took off 4 bases at V and 0 bases at J, with 6 bases between the two ends. The CDR3 DNA sequence: TGTGCCAGCAGTGTCGAGGTGAACACTGAAGCTTTCTTT. It is translated as CASSVEVNTEAFF.

The chain is built from TRBV5-1 and TRBJ2-3, with a tentative D call TRBD1 (6 bases). This CDR3 is 15 amino acids long. Trimming pared 7 bases from V and 0 bases from J, leaving 15 bases between. Looked up from germline, CDR1 is SGHRS and CDR2 is YFSETQ. The CDR3 is CASSPTGHSTDTQYF. The CDR3 DNA follows: TGCGCCAGCTCACCCACAGGGCATAGCACAGATACGCAGTATTTT.

The CDR3 sequence: CASRKQGGPGANVLTF. DNA for the CDR3: TGCGCCAGCAGAAAACAGGGTGGCCCTGGGGCCAACGTCCTGACTTTC. J is TRBJ2-6 and V is TRBV10-1; tentatively, D is TRBD1 (6 bases). Trimming stripped 6 bases from V and 2 bases from J, with 14 bases between. The CDR3 covers 16 residues. CDR1 WNHNN and CDR2 SYGVQD come from the germline V gene (reference sequence).

This clone has just a few counts. The CDR3 region has the DNA TGTGCCAGCAGTGAATCGGGACGGGGGTACGAGCAGTACTTC. This codes for CASSESGRGYEQYF. V is TRBV25-1 and J is TRBJ2-7; D possibly corresponds to TRBD2 (6 bases). The CDR3 extends over 14 amino acids. Trimming cost V 1 base and J 4 bases, with 11 bases left between them. The germline V gene encodes CDR1 MGHDK and CDR2 SYGVNS.

This clone has just a few counts. The V call is TRBV25-1, the J call TRBJ2-7; D is possibly TRBD2 (5 bases). The V gene lost 1 base and the J gene lost 13 bases, with 20 bases spanning the gap. Germline CDR1 is MGHDK and CDR2 is SYGVNS. CDR3 length: 14 residues. The DNA for the CDR3 is TGTGCCAGCAGTGAATCAGGAAAGGGAGCCCCCGTATACTTC. Its protein product is CASSESGKGAPVYF.

This chain connects TRBV7-8 to TRBJ1-2; TRBD1 is a possible D gene (5 bases). The germline V gene has CDR1 SGHVS and CDR2 FQNEAQ. Between the trimmed V and J ends, which lost 0 bases and 1 base, there was a span of 9 bases. The CDR3 has 15 residues. The CDR3 protein is CASSLAGGINYGYTF. The CDR3 DNA reads TGTGCCAGCAGCTTAGCGGGGGGAATTAACTATGGCTACACCTTC. The variable domain in full, completed from reference TRBV7-8 and TRBJ1-2, reads GAGVSQSPRYKVAKRGQDVALRCDPISGHVSLFWYQQALGQGPEFLTYFQNEAQLDKSGLPSDRFFAERPEGSVSTLKIQRTQQEDSAVYLCASSLAGGINYGYTFGSGTRLTVV.

The CDR3 region has the DNA TGTGCCAGCAGCCAAGACGGCGAGACAGGGGCCTACAATGAGCAGTTCTTC. As protein: CASSQDGETGAYNEQFF. The chain couples TRBV4-2 to TRBJ2-1; TRBD1 matches 8 bases. There are 17 residues in the CDR3. The germline V gene encodes CDR1 LGHNA and CDR2 YNFKEQ. With V trimmed by 0 bases and J by 2 bases, 6 bases remained unmatched.

In its sample, this clone was seen a few times. V gene TRBV5-1 combines with J gene TRBJ2-4, with TRBD1 matching over 9 bases. Germline values: CDR1 SGHRS, CDR2 YFSETQ. The CDR3 is 14 residues long. J lost 6 bases, V lost 0 bases, and 1 base had no gene match. CDR3 amino acids: CASSLEGQGNIQYF. The DNA of the CDR3 is TGCGCCAGCAGCTTGGAGGGACAGGGAAACATTCAGTACTTC.

The chain is built from TRBV5-6 and TRBJ2-7, with 7 positions matching TRBD1. Germline trimming cut 0 bases from V and 6 bases from J; bases unmatched to any gene: 12. The CDR3 has 16 residues. Looked up from germline, CDR1 is SGHDT and CDR2 is YYEEEE. The CDR3 sequence is CASSLDRGFVASEQYF. In DNA, the CDR3 is TGTGCCAGCAGCTTGGACAGGGGATTCGTCGCTTCCGAGCAGTACTTC.

The chain links TRBV7-6 to TRBJ2-1; TRBD2 matches at 15 bases. Per germline, CDR1 SGHVS and CDR2 FNYEAQ. With 5 bases clipped from V and 6 bases from J, the junction kept 2 bases outside the gene matches. The CDR3 covers 15 residues. The CDR3 DNA is TGTGCCAGCAGCGGGACTAGCGGGGGGTTCAATGAGCAGTTCTTC. Encoded protein: CASSGTSGGFNEQFF. Looking up the rest from reference TRBV7-6 and TRBJ2-1 gives the full variable domain: GAGVSQSPRYKVTKRGQDVALRCDPISGHVSLYWYRQALGQGPEFLTYFNYEAQQDKSGLPNDRFSAERPEGSISTLTIQRTEQRDSAMYRCASSGTSGGFNEQFFGPGTRLTVL.

The DNA for the CDR3 is TGTGCCAGCAGTTACTCAGGGGGCCAACAGCCCCAGCATTTT. This codes for CASSYSGGQQPQHF. The rearrangement joins TRBV6-6 to TRBJ1-5; TRBD1 matches at 7 bases. V was clipped by 0 bases and J by 7 bases; unmatched bases: 3. There are 14 residues in the CDR3. Per germline, CDR1 MNHNY and CDR2 SVGAGI (reference sequence).

This rearrangement joins TRBV30 to TRBJ2-5; D may be TRBD1 (6 bases). The J call may not be correct, given that the DNA end is closer to TRBJ2-7. This CDR3 has 14 amino acids. The germline gives CDR1 GTSNPN, CDR2 SVGIG (reference sequence). The CDR3 DNA sequence: TGTGCCTGGAGTCTTACAGGGAGCTCCTACGAGCAGTACTTC. The encoded protein is CAWSLTGSSYEQYF.